The T cell receptor (beta chain) under discussion was sequenced for a study of T cells in Graves' hyperthyroidism and ophthalmopathy. Within the sample, this clonotype is medium-sized. Researchers amplified the TCR beta CDR3 regions from RNA transcripts. With the HTBI primer set, the TCR CDR3 went through a first round of RT-PCR. TCRdb processed the multiplex PCR reads anew with MiXCR; each CDR3 protein has one entry. The sample consists of roughly 200,000 distinct CDR3 sequences, around 16% of them appearing once. The CDR3 has 14 residues. Between the trimmed V and J ends, which lost 2 bases and 1 base, there was a span of 8 bases. From germline, CDR1 is SNHLY and CDR2 FYNNEI.

This TCR was recovered from a man in his forties with Graves' hyperthyroidism. This rearrangement joins TRBV2 to TRBJ1-1; D is unresolved. The sequencing input was blood. CDR3 nucleotides: TGTGCCAGCAGTGAACTACACGGGAACACTGAAGCTTTCTTT. Translated: CASSELHGNTEAFF.